The 3 T cell receptor beta chains below all came from one sample that was sequenced in a study of blood T cells in healthy people across ages. The second PCR ran about 6 to 12 cycles with a sample-barcoded 5' primer and J-beta primers. One entry per CDR3 protein, called by TCRdb with MiXCR from the 5' RACE reads. This repertoire shows 720,000 or so distinct CDR3 sequences, 40% to 45% found once; its top ten account for around 30%. Material for sequencing was blood. These receptors originate from a man older than 75 in good health.

A few counts support this clonotype. V is TRBV3-1 and J is TRBJ1-4; the D is unclear. This CDR3 is built from 13 residues. V was shortened by 0 bases and J by 11 bases, with 10 bases between the two germline ends. Germline-derived CDR1 and CDR2 are LGHDT and YNNKEL (reference sequence). This chain's CDR3 is CASSQDLNGKLFF. CDR3 bases: TGTGCCAGCAGCCAAGACCTTAACGGGAAACTGTTTTTT.

The rearrangement joins TRBV7-2 to TRBJ2-1; D is unresolved. Germline V lookup: CDR1 SGHTA, CDR2 FQGNSA. The CDR3 sequence is 13 residues long. Trimming took 7 bases from V and 9 from J, leaving 16 bases between them. In DNA, the CDR3 is TGTGCCAGCATCCCAGACCCCCGCGGTGAGCAGTTCTTC. This translates into CASIPDPRGEQFF.

This chain connects TRBV20-1 to TRBJ1-1, with D unresolved. V lost 2 bases and J lost 1, with 8 bases in between. The germline gives CDR1 DFQATT, CDR2 SNEGSKA (reference sequence). The CDR3 has 13 amino acids. The CDR3 DNA reads as TGCAGTGCTAGATCGGACGGGAACACTGAAGCTTTCTTT. This codes for CSARSDGNTEAFF.